The 18 T cell receptor beta chains reported below all come from one sample, sequenced in a study of blood T cell repertoires in COVID-19. Clones were read by immunoSEQ multiplex PCR, and TCRdb kept only the in-frame ones, dropping some. The data show roughly 60,000 clones, with approximately 86% seen just once and roughly 3.7% held by the top ten. Sequenced input: peripheral blood. The receptors here all came from a middle-aged man with COVID-19, enrolled during active disease.

The chain combines TRBV7-2 with TRBJ2-7; 12 positions match TRBD2. Trimming cost V 5 bases and J 3 bases; bases outside gene matches: 2. Germline CDR1 is SGHTA and CDR2 is FQGNSA. The CDR3 runs 14 residues. The CDR3 spells CASSGTSGHYEQYF. CDR3 bases: TGTGCCAGCAGCGGGACTAGCGGGCACTACGAGCAGTACTTC.

The chain carries TRBV12-3 or TRBV12-4 and TRBJ1-3, with TRBD1 matching 7 bases. This CDR3 spans 13 amino acids. V shed 6 bases, J shed 4 bases, and the junction held 3 bases outside the gene matches. CDR3 amino acids: CASSTTGGNTIYF. CDR3 DNA: TGTGCCAGCAGCACGACAGGGGGAAACACCATATATTTT.

V usage is TRBV7-9 and J usage is TRBJ1-1, with 8 bases fitting TRBD1. CDR3 length: 16 residues. Germline CDR1 and CDR2: SEHNR and FQNEAQ (reference sequence). Unmatched junction bases numbered 12, after V lost 5 bases and J lost 4 bases. CDR3 sequence reads: CASSPLVGQVGTEAFF. The CDR3 region has the DNA TGTGCCAGCAGCCCCCTCGTGGGACAGGTCGGCACTGAAGCTTTCTTT.

V and J are TRBV6-1 and TRBJ1-2; D is possibly TRBD1 (6 bases). The CDR3 runs to 14 residues. From germline, CDR1 is MNHNS and CDR2 SASEGT. V lost 2 bases to trimming and J lost 6 bases, with 13 bases between them. CDR3 sequence (DNA): TGTGCCAGCAGTGAATCGGCAGGGGTGAATGGCTACACCTTC. This gives the protein CASSESAGVNGYTF.

This clone occurred once. The chain combines TRBV2 with TRBJ2-1; 8 positions match TRBD2. V lost 5 bases and J lost 6; bases outside the gene matches: 12. Germline CDR1 reads SNHLY; CDR2 reads FYNNEI. The CDR3 extends over 16 amino acids. The CDR3 DNA is TGTGCCAGCAGTTATGACTTCCGGGAGGGCCTCAATGAGCAGTTCTTC. Translation: CASSYDFREGLNEQFF.

The chain is built from TRBV12-3 or TRBV12-4 and TRBJ1-4; tentatively, D is TRBD1 (5 bases). V lost 6 bases and J 8 bases, leaving 10 bases between the germline ends. The CDR3 spans 12 residues. This CDR3 reads CASRGLKEKLFF. CDR3 sequence (DNA): TGTGCCAGCAGGGGACTGAAGGAAAAACTGTTTTTT.

CDR3 amino acids: CASSEAFRGDSYEQYF. CDR3 nucleotides: TGTGCCAGCAGTGAAGCCTTCAGGGGGGACTCCTACGAGCAGTACTTC. This chain links TRBV2 with TRBJ2-7, with D maybe TRBD1 (7 bases). Trimming left V 0 bases short and J 0 bases short, with 12 bases between. Germline loops: CDR1 SNHLY, CDR2 FYNNEI. There are 16 residues in the CDR3.

This clone is a singleton in its sample. V and J are TRBV5-4 and TRBJ2-7, with 9 bases aligning to TRBD2. Germline trimming cut 4 bases from V and 4 bases from J; bases unmatched to any gene: 12. This CDR3 contains 16 residues. Germline V gene lookup returns CDR1 SGHNT and CDR2 YYREEE (reference sequence). Here the CDR3 DNA reads TGTGCCAGCAGCCCGGGGACGACTAGCGGAACTTACGAGCAGTACTTC. It translates to CASSPGTTSGTYEQYF.

This clone was seen just once. This chain connects TRBV7-9 to TRBJ2-1, with 8 bases that match TRBD2. The CDR3 has 16 amino acids. Germline CDR1 reads SEHNR; CDR2 reads FQNEAQ (reference sequence). J gave up 7 bases and V 0 bases, and 8 bases lay outside the gene matches. The CDR3 here is CASSLAVGRAQNEQFF. In DNA, the CDR3 is TGTGCCAGCAGCTTAGCGGTCGGGAGGGCACAAAATGAGCAGTTCTTC.

This clone was seen a few times. The CDR3 DNA follows: TGTGCCAGCACCAAGGGGGTGGCGTATAATTCACCCCTCCACTTT. It translates to CASTKGVAYNSPLHF. The rearrangement joins TRBV7-2 to TRBJ1-6; D perhaps matches TRBD1 (6 bases). V was shortened by 7 bases and J by 4 bases, with 14 bases between the two germline ends. This CDR3 region has 15 residues. From germline, CDR1 is SGHTA and CDR2 FQGNSA. Together with reference TRBV7-2 and TRBJ1-6, the CDR3 gives the full variable domain: GAGVSQSPSNKVTEKGKDVELRCDPISGHTALYWYRQSLGQGLEFLIYFQGNSAPDKSGLPSDRFSAERTGGSVSTLTIQRTQQEDSAVYLCASTKGVAYNSPLHFGNGTRLTVT.

The V gene is TRBV29-1, the J gene TRBJ2-1, with a tentative D call TRBD1 (6 bases). CDR1 and CDR2 (germline): SQVTM, ANQGSEA. V shed 3 bases and J shed 3 bases, with 12 bases lying between them. The CDR3 length is 14 residues. CDR3 sequence reads: CSVDVGTIYNEQFF. The CDR3 nucleotides are TGCAGCGTTGACGTAGGGACAATCTACAATGAGCAGTTCTTC.

This clone was seen a single time. The V and J genes are TRBV9 and TRBJ2-1, with a possible D match to TRBD2 (7 bases). CDR1 is SGDLS, CDR2 YYNGEE, per germline. The CDR3 length is 14 residues. V was trimmed by 0 bases and J by 8 bases, leaving 12 bases between them. CDR3 sequence: CASSVVGGQDEQFF. The CDR3 bases are TGTGCCAGCAGCGTAGTGGGGGGGCAGGATGAGCAGTTCTTC.

The rearrangement links TRBV2 to TRBJ1-2; tentatively, D is TRBD1 (5 bases). The V end lost 4 bases, the J end lost 4 bases, and 19 bases lay between the germline ends. The CDR3 has 16 amino acids. In germline, CDR1 is SNHLY, CDR2 FYNNEI. CDR3 sequence (DNA): TGTGCCAGCAGTGCCTCGCTACCGGGACTTGGCTATGGCTACACCTTC. It specifies CASSASLPGLGYGYTF.

The rearrangement uses TRBV6-5 and TRBJ1-2; the D gene is possibly TRBD1 (6 bases). Trimming removed 6 bases from V and 8 bases from J, with 19 bases in between. The CDR3 has 14 amino acids. Germline lookup yields CDR1 MNHEY and CDR2 SVGAGI. This CDR3 is CASRPLQGTRGYTF. The CDR3 coding sequence is TGTGCCAGCAGACCTCTACAGGGCACTAGAGGCTACACCTTC.

CDR3 bases: TGCGCCAGCAGCCCTGGGGGGACGGGATCCTACGAGCAGTACTTC. Translated: CASSPGGTGSYEQYF. The V gene is TRBV5-1, the J gene TRBJ2-7, with D perhaps matching TRBD2 (6 bases). Germline V gene data show CDR1 as SGHRS and CDR2 as YFSETQ. The CDR3 is 15 residues long. V was trimmed by 4 bases and J by 1 base, leaving 15 bases between them.

V usage is TRBV29-1 and J usage is TRBJ2-1; maybe TRBD1 (6 bases). V lost 5 bases to trimming and J lost 4 bases, with 6 bases between them. The CDR3 has 11 amino acids. The germline gives CDR1 SQVTM, CDR2 ANQGSEA. CDR3 loop: CSVRGYNEQFF. The CDR3 DNA sequence: TGCAGCGTTAGGGGGTACAATGAGCAGTTCTTC.

This rearrangement joins TRBV29-1 to TRBJ2-3; 7 bases align to TRBD1. The junction had 2 bases not matched to a gene; V was cut back by 8 bases and J by 6 bases. There are 10 residues in the CDR3. Germline V gene sequence: CDR1 SQVTM, CDR2 ANQGSEA. CDR3 DNA: TGCAGCCAGGGGGAGGATACGCAGTATTTT. Amino acids: CSQGEDTQYF.

In its sample, this clone was seen once. The chain uses TRBV2 and TRBJ2-1; the D gene is possibly TRBD1 (6 bases). This CDR3 contains 15 residues. Germline lookup yields CDR1 SNHLY and CDR2 FYNNEI. The V gene lost 7 bases and the J gene lost 2 bases, with 15 bases spanning the gap. CDR3 region: CASTEGTLTYNEQFF. The CDR3 nucleotides are TGTGCCAGCACCGAAGGGACACTCACCTACAATGAGCAGTTCTTC.